The TCR beta chain described here comes from a study of breast tumors, draining lymph nodes, adjacent tissues. Study results and caveats: Tumor TCR diversity was below lymph nodes but above nontumor tissue.

J gave up 9 bases and V 7 bases, and 12 bases lay outside the gene matches. This CDR3 contains 15 residues. Breast cancer patients provided tissue from their axillary draining lymph nodes. Comment on this clonotype: Its antigen is currently unknown.

From the multiplex PCR reads, TCRdb called clonotypes with MiXCR, one entry per CDR3 protein. The sample consists of over 150,000 distinct CDR3 sequences, roughly a third of them appearing once. The sequenced sample consisted of axillary lymph node tissue. The sequence came from a female donor with breast cancer. Some clones in this sample may be carry-over from other donors' samples. This chain connects TRBV12-3 or TRBV12-4 to TRBJ1-6; TRBD1 matches 7 bases. As DNA, the CDR3 is TGTGCCAGCAAGGATAGCGGGGGGACAGCTTCACCCCTCCACTTT. Translated, it gives CASKDSGGTASPLHF.